The 6 T cell receptor beta chains listed next were all sequenced from one sample in a study of shared clonotypes between healthy human individuals. Sequencing used immunoSEQ multiplex PCR; TCRdb keeps in-frame clones, though not all of them. The data show about 2 million clones, with around 96% seen just once and 0.85% to 1.2% held by the top ten. Selected positively for CCR7 and CD45RO-negative, naive CD8 cells excluded terminally differentiated effector memory CD45RA+ cells. Material for sequencing was naive CD8+ T cells sorted from blood. The receptors come from a man between 18 and 29 years old in good health.

V and J are TRBV6-4 and TRBJ2-7; TRBD2 matches 8 bases. This CDR3 is built from 20 residues. CDR1 and CDR2 (germline): MRHNA, SNTAGT. The trim removed 2 bases at V and 2 bases at J, leaving 20 bases unmatched. CDR3 coding DNA: TGTGCCAGCAGTGACGCACCAGGGACTAGACGGATCCCCTGTCCCTACGAGCAGTACTTC. It specifies CASSDAPGTRRIPCPYEQYF.

The rearrangement joins TRBV7-2 to TRBJ2-7; TRBD1 agrees at 8 bases. Germline V gene data show CDR1 as SGHTA and CDR2 as FQGNSA. The V and J ends lost 5 bases and 2 bases, in that order; junction bases with no gene match: 5. This CDR3 contains 14 residues. The CDR3 bases are TGTGCCAGCAGCCCACAGGGGGGCGCCTACGAGCAGTACTTC. Its translation: CASSPQGGAYEQYF. Complete variable domain (other parts from reference TRBV7-2 and TRBJ2-7): GAGVSQSPSNKVTEKGKDVELRCDPISGHTALYWYRQSLGQGLEFLIYFQGNSAPDKSGLPSDRFSAERTGGSVSTLTIQRTQQEDSAVYLCASSPQGGAYEQYFGPGTRLTVT.

The chain couples TRBV6-5 to TRBJ2-4; D tentatively fits TRBD1 or TRBD2 (7 bases each). The CDR3 sequence is 13 residues long. The V end lost 4 bases, the J end lost 9 bases, and 13 bases lay between the germline ends. CDR1 MNHEY and CDR2 SVGAGI come from the germline V gene. This chain's CDR3 is CASSLGGGGIQYF. DNA for the CDR3: TGTGCCAGCAGTTTAGGGGGCGGGGGCATTCAGTACTTC.

The chain links TRBV4-3 to TRBJ2-2, with TRBD2 matching 10 bases. This CDR3 comprises 18 residues. V lost 1 base, J lost 3 bases, and 8 bases stayed unmatched. From germline, CDR1 is LGHNA and CDR2 YSLEER. The CDR3 DNA sequence: TGCGCCAGCAGCCAAGGTCGGCTAGCGGGAGTTTACACCGGGGAGCTGTTTTTT. It specifies CASSQGRLAGVYTGELFF.

This sequence joins TRBV7-2 and TRBJ2-5; TRBD2 aligns across 10 bases. V trimming: 3 bases; J trimming: 5 bases; junction bases outside the gene matches: 3. The V gene's germline CDR1 is SGHTA and CDR2 FQGNSA. The CDR3 has 14 residues. CDR3 in amino acids: CASSFLAGEETQYF. The CDR3 DNA reads as TGTGCCAGCAGCTTCCTAGCGGGGGAGGAGACCCAGTACTTC.

J is TRBJ2-7 and V is TRBV30, with D uncertain. The CDR3 sequence is 9 residues long. The germline V gene encodes CDR1 GTSNPN and CDR2 SVGIG (reference sequence). The V end was cut by 6 bases, the J end by 4 bases, with 4 bases between. The CDR3 DNA is TGTGCCTGCTATTACGAGCAGTACTTC. Protein product: CACYYEQYF.